This T cell receptor beta chain was recorded in a study of blood T cell repertoires in COVID-19 (dated by TCRdb to 2019 to 2021). Describing the broader study: The collaborator samples originated in the United States, Italy and Spain and spanned the acute and convalescent phases of COVID-19. The material from the prospective study consisted of cDNA or gDNA derived from T cells, B-cell-depleted T cells, or PBMCs. The dataset comprised deeply sampled blood TCRbeta repertoires from subjects exposed to, actively infected with, or recovered from COVID-19. The samples were drawn from the first 160 participants of the ongoing ImmuneRACE study and from about 1,200 subjects provided by 6 global collaborators. The repertoires were released in a freely available public database intended as a resource for research on the immune response to SARS-CoV-2. A de-identified subject ID, COVID-19 status, age in years and sex were almost always included in the sample metadata. Where available, HLA class I and class II types were taken from metadata supplied by the sample provider and were not determined by assay-based typing.

The immunoSEQ Assay, a bias-controlled multiplex PCR, was used to amplify TCRbeta CDR3 regions from genomic DNA. Processing in the source paper ran as follows. The number of nucleated cells in each sample was estimated by amplification of reference gene primers within the assay. To quantify the absolute abundance of each unique TCRbeta CDR3 rearrangement, sequence reads were collapsed and filtered. Productive Simpson clonality was computed per sample as the square root of Simpson's diversity index over productive rearrangements. What TCRdb holds here is the immuneACCESS table cut down to in-frame rearrangements. Part of the clones is not present; checked against another copy, under half of the missing clones reflect an unresolved V gene, and the others are unexplained. That table is the source of V, J and clone size, and D and trimming were worked out from the DNA. This sample is represented by 300,000 or so clones; around 84% of them were singletons. Under 11% of the sample belongs to the ten largest clones.

What the research found in general, with its limitations: The amount of clinical and demographic metadata varied by source and participant and was provided uncurated.

From cysteine to phenylalanine, the CDR3 is 15 amino acids long. Only CDR3 DNA remains: 45 bases, in frame from the first base. Trimmed from V: 7 bases; trimmed from J: 4 bases; junction bases lacking a gene match: 11. CDR1 and CDR2, per the germline V gene (reference sequence), are GTSNPN and SVGIG. This clone was detected only a few times. Its antigen is currently not known. No base-level quality is on record; no much larger clone is a single base apart. Participants in the prospective study were aged roughly 18 to 100 years, lived in some 24 United States geographic areas, and enrolled through a virtual design. Cohort assignment in the prospective study relied on participant-reported clinical history from a screening survey and a study questionnaire. Recovered participants in ImmuneRACE Cohort 3 were defined by two consecutive negative NP/OP PCR tests, clearance by a healthcare professional, or resolution of symptoms. In the prospective study, mobile phlebotomists collected whole blood, serum and a nasopharyngeal or oropharyngeal swab from each participant. Participants in the prospective study had the option to provide additional blood draws and questionnaires over an approximately two-month period. Blood samples from the prospective study were shipped frozen or at room temperature prior to DNA extraction.

The rearranged segments are TRBV30 and TRBJ2-2; 8 bases in the junction line up with TRBD2. Sequencing was carried out using PBMCs or T cells enriched from blood (not recorded which). The receptor was isolated from a young woman who had recovered from COVID-19. The nucleotide sequence is TGTGCCTTCCCACTGCGACGGGGGGGCACCGGGGAGCTGTTTTTT. The translation is CAFPLRRGGTGELFF.